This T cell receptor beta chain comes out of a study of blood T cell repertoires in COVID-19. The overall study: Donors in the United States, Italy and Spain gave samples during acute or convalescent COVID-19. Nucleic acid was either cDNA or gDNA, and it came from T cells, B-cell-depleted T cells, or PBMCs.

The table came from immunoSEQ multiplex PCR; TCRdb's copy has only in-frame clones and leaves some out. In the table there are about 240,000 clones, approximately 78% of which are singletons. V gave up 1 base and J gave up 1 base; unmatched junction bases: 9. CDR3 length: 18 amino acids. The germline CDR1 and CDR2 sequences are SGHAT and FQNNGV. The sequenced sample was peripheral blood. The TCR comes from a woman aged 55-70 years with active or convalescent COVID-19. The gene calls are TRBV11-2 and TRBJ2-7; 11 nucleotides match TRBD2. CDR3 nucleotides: TGTGCCAGCAGCTTAGGAGGGCTCCCTAGCGGGGGGTCCTACGAGCAGTACTTC. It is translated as CASSLGGLPSGGSYEQYF.